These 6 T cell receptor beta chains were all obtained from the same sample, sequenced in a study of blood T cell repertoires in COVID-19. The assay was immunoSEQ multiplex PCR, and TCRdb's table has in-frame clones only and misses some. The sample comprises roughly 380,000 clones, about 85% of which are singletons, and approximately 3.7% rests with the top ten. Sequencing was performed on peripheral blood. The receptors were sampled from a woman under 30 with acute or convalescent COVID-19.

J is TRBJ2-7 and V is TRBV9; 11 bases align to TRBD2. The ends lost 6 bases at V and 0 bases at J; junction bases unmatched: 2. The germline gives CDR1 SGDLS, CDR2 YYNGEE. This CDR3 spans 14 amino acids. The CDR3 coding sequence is TGTGCCAGCATGCTAGCGGGAGGCTCCTACGAGCAGTACTTC. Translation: CASMLAGGSYEQYF.

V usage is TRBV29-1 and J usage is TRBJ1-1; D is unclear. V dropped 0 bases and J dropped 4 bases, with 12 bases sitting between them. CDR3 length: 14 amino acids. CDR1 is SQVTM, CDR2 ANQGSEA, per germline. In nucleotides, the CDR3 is TGCAGCGTTGAAGAGGGTAGCTCTGGCACTGAAGCTTTCTTT. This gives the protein CSVEEGSSGTEAFF.

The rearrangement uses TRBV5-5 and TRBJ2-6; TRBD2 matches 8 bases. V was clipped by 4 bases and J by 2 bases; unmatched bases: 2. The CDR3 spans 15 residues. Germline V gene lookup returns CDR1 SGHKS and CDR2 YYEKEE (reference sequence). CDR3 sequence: CASSRGGPGANVLTF. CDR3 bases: TGTGCCAGCAGCCGGGGGGGGCCTGGGGCCAACGTCCTGACTTTC. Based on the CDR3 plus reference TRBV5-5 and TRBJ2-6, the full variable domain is DAGVTQSPTHLIKTRGQQVTLRCSPISGHKSVSWYQQVLGQGPQFIFQYYEKEERGRGNFPDRFSARQFPNYSSELNVNALLLGDSALYLCASSRGGPGANVLTFGAGSRLTVL.

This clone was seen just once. The CDR3 sequence: CASSGHYSQSYEQYF. The CDR3, as DNA: TGTGCCAGCAGCGGCCACTATAGTCAATCCTACGAGCAGTACTTC. The gene calls are TRBV3-1 (or the pseudogene TRBV3-2) and TRBJ2-7; D is ambiguous. V was clipped by 5 bases and J by 1 base, with 15 bases between them. Germline loops: CDR1 LGHDT, CDR2 YNNKEL (reference sequence). The CDR3 is made up of 15 amino acids.

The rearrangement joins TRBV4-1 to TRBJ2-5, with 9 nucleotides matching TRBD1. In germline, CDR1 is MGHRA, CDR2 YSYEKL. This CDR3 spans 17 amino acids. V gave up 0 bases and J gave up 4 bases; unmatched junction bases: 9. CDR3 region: CASSQEGKGQGGETQYF. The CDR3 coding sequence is TGCGCCAGCAGCCAAGAAGGGAAGGGACAGGGTGGAGAGACCCAGTACTTC.

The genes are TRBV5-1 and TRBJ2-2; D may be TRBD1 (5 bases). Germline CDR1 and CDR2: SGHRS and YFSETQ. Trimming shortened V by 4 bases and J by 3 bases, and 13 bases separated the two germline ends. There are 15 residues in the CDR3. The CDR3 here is CASSPRVVDTGELFF. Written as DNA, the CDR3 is TGCGCCAGCAGCCCCAGGGTAGTCGACACCGGGGAGCTGTTTTTT.